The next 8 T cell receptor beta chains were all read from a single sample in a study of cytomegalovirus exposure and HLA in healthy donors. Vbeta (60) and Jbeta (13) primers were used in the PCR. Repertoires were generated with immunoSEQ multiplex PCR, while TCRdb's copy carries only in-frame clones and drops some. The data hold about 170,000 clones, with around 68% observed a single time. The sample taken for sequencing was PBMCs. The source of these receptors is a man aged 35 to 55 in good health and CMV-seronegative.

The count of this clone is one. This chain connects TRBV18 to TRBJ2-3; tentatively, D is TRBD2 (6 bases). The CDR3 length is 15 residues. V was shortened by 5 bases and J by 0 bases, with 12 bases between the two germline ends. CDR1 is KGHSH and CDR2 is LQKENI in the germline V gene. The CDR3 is CASSFRRGSTDTQYF. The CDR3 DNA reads TGTGCCAGCTCATTCAGGAGGGGCAGCACAGATACGCAGTATTTT.

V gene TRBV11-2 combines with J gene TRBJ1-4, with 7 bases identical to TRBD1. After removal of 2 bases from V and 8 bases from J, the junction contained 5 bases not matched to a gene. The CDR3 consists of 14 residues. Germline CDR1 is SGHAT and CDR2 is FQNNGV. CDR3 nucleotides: TGTGCCAGCAGCTTACGGGACAGAGGGGAAAAACTGTTTTTT. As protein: CASSLRDRGEKLFF.

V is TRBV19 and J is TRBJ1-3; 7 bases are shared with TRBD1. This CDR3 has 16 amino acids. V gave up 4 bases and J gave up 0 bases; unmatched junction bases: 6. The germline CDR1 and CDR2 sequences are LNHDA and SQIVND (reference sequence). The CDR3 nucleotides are TGTGCCAGTAGTACCACAGGGGCTTACTCTGGAAACACCATATATTTT. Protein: CASSTTGAYSGNTIYF.

The DNA of the CDR3 is TGTGCCACCAGCAGCCCGAACAGGGGGCGAGCTGAAGCTTTCTTT. Amino acids: CATSSPNRGRAEAFF. The chain employs TRBV15 and TRBJ1-1, with 9 bases identical to TRBD1. This CDR3 has 15 residues. Trimming removed 3 bases from V and 6 bases from J; junction bases left unmatched: 8. CDR1 is LNHNV, CDR2 YYDKDF, per germline (reference sequence).

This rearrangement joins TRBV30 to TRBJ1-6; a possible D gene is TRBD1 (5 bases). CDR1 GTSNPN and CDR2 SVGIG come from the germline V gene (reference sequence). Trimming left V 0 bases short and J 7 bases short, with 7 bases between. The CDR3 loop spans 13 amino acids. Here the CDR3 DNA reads TGTGCCTGGAGTGTAGACAGAAATTCACCCCTCCACTTT. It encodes CAWSVDRNSPLHF.

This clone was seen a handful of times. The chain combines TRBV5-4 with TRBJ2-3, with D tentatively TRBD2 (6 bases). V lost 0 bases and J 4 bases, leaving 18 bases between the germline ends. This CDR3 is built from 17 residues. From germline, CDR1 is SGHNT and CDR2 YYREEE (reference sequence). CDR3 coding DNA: TGTGCCAGCAGCTTGGGCCGTCTAGCGTATGGTCCAGATACGCAGTATTTT. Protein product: CASSLGRLAYGPDTQYF.

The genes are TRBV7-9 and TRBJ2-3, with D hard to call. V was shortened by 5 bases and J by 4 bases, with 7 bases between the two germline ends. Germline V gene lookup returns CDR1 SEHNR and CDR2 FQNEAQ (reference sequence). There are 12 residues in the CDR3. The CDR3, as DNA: TGTGCCAGCAGCCACACCGCAGATACGCAGTATTTT. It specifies CASSHTADTQYF.

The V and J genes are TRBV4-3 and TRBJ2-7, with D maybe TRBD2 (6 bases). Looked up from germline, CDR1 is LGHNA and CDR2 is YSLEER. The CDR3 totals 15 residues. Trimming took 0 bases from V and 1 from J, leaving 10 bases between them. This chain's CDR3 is CASSQELGGSYEQYF. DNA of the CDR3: TGCGCCAGCAGCCAAGAGCTGGGGGGATCCTACGAGCAGTACTTC.